This TCR beta chain was profiled in a study of cytomegalovirus exposure and HLA in healthy donors. Study-level results: Earlier analysis found most TCR beta V segments productive about 87% or about 30% of the time. As confirmed in vitro, three CMV-associated chains were specific for CMV antigens.

With 60 Vbeta and 13 Jbeta primers, the PCR was carried out. This table comes from immunoSEQ multiplex PCR, and its TCRdb copy is limited to in-frame clones, with some not included. The sample includes more than 45,000 clones, approximately 82% of them seen just once. About this clone: Its specificity is unknown.

Germline CDR1 SNHLY, CDR2 FYNNEI. The CDR3 covers 14 residues. Trimming at V came to 5 bases and at J to 2 bases, leaving 3 bases not matched to a gene. The genes are TRBV2 and TRBJ1-2, with 9 bases matching TRBD1. This TCR was sampled from a middle-aged man in good health and CMV-seronegative. Material: PBMCs. Here the CDR3 reads CASSNTGGNYGYTF. The DNA for the CDR3 is TGTGCCAGCAGTAACACAGGGGGCAACTATGGCTACACCTTC.